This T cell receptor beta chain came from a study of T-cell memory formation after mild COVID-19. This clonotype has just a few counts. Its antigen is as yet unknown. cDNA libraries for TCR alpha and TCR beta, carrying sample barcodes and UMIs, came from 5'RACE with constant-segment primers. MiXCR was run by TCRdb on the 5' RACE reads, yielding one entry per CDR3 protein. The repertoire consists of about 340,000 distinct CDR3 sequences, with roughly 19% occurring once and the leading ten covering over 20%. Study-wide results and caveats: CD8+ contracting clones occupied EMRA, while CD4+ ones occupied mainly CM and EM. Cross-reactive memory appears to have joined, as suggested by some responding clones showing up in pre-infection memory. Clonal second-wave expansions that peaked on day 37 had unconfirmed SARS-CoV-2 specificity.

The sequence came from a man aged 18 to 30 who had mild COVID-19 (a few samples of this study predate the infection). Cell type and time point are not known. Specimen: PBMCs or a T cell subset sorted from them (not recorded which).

The CDR3 nucleotides are TGCGCCAGCAGAGGGACAGTGCCCGCAGATACGCAGTATTTT. As protein: CASRGTVPADTQYF. The genes are TRBV5-1 and TRBJ2-3; 7 nucleotides line up with TRBD1. The length of the CDR3 is 14 residues. CDR1 and CDR2 from the germline V gene are SGHRS and YFSETQ. J lost 4 bases, V lost 5 bases, and 7 bases had no gene match.